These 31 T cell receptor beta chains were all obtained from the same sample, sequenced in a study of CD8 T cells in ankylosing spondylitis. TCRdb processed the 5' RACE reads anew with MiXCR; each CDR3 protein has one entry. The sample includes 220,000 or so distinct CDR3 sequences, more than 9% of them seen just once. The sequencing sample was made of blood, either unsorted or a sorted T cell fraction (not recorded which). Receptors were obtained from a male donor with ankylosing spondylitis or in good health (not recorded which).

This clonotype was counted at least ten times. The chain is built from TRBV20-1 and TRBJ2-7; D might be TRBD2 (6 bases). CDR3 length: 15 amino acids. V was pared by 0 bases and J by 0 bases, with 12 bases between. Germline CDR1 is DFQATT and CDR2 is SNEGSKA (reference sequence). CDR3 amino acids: CSAREASVSSYEQYF. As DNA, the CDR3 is TGCAGTGCTAGAGAGGCTAGCGTTTCCTCCTACGAGCAGTACTTC.

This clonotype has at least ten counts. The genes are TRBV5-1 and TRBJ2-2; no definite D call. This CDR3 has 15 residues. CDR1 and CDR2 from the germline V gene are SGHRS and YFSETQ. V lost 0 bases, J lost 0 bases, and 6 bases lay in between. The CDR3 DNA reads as TGCGCCAGCAGCTTGGGCGGAACGAACACCGGGGAGCTGTTTTTT. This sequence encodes CASSLGGTNTGELFF.

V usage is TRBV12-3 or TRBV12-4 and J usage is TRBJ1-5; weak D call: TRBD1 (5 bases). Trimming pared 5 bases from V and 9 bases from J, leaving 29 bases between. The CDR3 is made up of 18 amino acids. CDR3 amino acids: CASSEGGSGHPALRPQHF. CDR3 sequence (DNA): TGTGCCAGCAGTGAAGGTGGGAGCGGACACCCAGCCTTACGGCCCCAGCATTTT.

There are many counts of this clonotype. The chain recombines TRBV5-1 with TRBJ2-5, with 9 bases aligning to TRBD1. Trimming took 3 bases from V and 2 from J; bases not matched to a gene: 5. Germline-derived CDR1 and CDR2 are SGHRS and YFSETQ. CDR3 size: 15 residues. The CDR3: CASSWGTGIQETQYF. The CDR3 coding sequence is TGCGCCAGCAGCTGGGGGACAGGGATACAAGAGACCCAGTACTTC. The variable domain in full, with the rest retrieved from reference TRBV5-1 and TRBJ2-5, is KAGVTQTPRYLIKTRGQQVTLSCSPISGHRSVSWYQQTPGQGLQFLFEYFSETQRNKGNFPGRFSGRQFSNSRSEMNVSTLELGDSALYLCASSWGTGIQETQYFGPGTRLLVL.

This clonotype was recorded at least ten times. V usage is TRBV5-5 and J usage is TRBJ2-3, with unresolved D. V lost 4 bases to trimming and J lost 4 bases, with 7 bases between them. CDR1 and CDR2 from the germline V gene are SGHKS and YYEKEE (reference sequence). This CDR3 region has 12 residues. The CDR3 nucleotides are TGTGCCAGCAGCCGTACGGCAGATACGCAGTATTTT. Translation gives CASSRTADTQYF.

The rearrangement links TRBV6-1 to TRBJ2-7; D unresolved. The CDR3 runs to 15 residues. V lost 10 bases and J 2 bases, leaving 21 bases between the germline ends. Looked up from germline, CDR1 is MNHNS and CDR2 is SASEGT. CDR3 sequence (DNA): TGTGCCATCAAAGATGGACCGTCGATCCCCTACGAGCAGTACTTC. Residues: CAIKDGPSIPYEQYF.

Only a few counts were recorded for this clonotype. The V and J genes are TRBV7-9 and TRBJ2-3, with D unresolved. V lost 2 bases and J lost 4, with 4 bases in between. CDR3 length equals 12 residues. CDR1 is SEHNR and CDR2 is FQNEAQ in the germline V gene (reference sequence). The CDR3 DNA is TGTGCCAGCAGCTTACGGCCAGATACGCAGTATTTT. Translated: CASSLRPDTQYF.

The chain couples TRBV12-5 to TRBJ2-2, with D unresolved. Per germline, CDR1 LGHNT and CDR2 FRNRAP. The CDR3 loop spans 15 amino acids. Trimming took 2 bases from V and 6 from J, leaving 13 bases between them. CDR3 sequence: CASGLRQLNAGELFF. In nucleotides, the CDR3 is TGTGCTAGTGGTTTGAGGCAGCTTAACGCCGGGGAGCTGTTTTTT.

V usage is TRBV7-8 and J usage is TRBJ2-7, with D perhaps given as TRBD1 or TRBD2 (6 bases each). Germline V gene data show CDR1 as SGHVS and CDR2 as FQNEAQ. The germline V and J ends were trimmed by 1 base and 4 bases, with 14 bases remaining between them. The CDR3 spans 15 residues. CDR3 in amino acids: CASSLEPGEAYEQYF. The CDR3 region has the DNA TGTGCCAGCAGCTTAGAACCAGGGGAGGCGTACGAGCAGTACTTC. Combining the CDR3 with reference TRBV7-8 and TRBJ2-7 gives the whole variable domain GAGVSQSPRYKVAKRGQDVALRCDPISGHVSLFWYQQALGQGPEFLTYFQNEAQLDKSGLPSDRFFAERPEGSVSTLKIQRTQQEDSAVYLCASSLEPGEAYEQYFGPGTRLTVT.

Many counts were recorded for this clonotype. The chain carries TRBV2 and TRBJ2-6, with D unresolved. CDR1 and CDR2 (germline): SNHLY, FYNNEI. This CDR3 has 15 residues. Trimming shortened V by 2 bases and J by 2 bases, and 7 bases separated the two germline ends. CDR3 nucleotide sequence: TGTGCCAGCAGTGAAATAGGAGCTGGGGCCAACGTCCTGACTTTC. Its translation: CASSEIGAGANVLTF. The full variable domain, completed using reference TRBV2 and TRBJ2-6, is EPEVTQTPSHQVTQMGQEVILRCVPISNHLYFYWYRQILGQKVEFLVSFYNNEISEKSEIFDDQFSVERPDGSNFTLKIRSTKLEDSAMYFCASSEIGAGANVLTFGAGSRLTVL.

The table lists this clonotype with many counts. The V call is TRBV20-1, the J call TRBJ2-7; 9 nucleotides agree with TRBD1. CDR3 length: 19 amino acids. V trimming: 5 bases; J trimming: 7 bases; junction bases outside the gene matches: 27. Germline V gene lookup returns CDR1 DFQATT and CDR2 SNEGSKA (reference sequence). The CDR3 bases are TGCAGTGCTGTACACCGGGACAGGGATTTTGGGTCCCTGTATCGGGAGCAGTACTTC. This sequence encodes CSAVHRDRDFGSLYREQYF.

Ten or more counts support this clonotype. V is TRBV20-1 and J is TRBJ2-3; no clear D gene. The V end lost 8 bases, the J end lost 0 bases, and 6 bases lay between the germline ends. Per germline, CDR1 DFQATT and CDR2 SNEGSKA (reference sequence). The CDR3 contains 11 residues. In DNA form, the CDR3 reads TGCAGTCTCGGGAGCACAGATACGCAGTATTTT. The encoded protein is CSLGSTDTQYF.

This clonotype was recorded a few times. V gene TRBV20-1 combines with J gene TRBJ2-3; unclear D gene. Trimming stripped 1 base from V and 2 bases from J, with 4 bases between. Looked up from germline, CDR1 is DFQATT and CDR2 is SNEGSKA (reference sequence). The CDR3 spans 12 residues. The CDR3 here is CSARALTDTQYF. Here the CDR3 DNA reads TGCAGTGCTAGAGCCCTCACAGATACGCAGTATTTT.

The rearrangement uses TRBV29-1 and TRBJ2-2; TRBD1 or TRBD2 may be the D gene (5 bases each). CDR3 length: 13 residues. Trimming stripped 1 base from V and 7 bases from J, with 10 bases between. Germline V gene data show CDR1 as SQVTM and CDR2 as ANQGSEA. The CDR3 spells CSVEGWDGGELFF. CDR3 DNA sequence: TGCAGCGTTGAAGGGTGGGACGGCGGGGAGCTGTTTTTT.

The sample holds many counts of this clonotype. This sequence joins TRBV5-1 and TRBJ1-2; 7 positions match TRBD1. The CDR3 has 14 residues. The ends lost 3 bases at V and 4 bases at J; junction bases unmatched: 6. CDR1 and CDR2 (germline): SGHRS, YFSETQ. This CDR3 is CASSYRDSAYGYTF. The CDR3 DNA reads TGCGCCAGCAGCTACCGGGACAGTGCCTATGGCTACACCTTC. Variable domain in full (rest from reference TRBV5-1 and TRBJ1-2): KAGVTQTPRYLIKTRGQQVTLSCSPISGHRSVSWYQQTPGQGLQFLFEYFSETQRNKGNFPGRFSGRQFSNSRSEMNVSTLELGDSALYLCASSYRDSAYGYTFGSGTRLTVV.

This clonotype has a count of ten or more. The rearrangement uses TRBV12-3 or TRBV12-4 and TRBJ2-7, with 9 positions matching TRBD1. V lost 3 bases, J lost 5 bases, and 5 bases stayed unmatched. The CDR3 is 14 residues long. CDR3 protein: CASSLGDRDHEQYF. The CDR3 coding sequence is TGTGCCAGCAGTTTGGGGGACAGGGACCACGAGCAGTACTTC.

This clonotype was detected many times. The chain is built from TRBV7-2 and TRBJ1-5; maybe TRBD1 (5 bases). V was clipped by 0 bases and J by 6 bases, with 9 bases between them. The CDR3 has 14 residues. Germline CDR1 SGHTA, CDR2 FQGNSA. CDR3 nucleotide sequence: TGTGCCAGCAGCTTAGCAGGGGATTTTCAGCCCCAGCATTTT. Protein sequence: CASSLAGDFQPQHF.

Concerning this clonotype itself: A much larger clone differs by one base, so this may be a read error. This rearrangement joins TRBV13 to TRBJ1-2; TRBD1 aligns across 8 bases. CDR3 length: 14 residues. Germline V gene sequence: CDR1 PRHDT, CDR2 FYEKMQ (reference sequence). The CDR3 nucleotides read TGTGCCAGCACCCTTAAGGGACAGGTTTATGGCGACACCTTC. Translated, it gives CASTLKGQVYGDTF.

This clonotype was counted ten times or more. The CDR3 here is CASSQDWGPSENSPLHF. The CDR3 coding sequence is TGTGCCAGCAGCCAAGATTGGGGGCCGTCGGAAAATTCACCCCTCCACTTT. The V call is TRBV14, the J call TRBJ1-6; tentatively, D is TRBD1 (6 bases). This CDR3 spans 17 amino acids. The germline V and J ends were trimmed by 0 bases and 7 bases, with 16 bases remaining between them. Per the germline V gene, CDR1 is SGHDN and CDR2 is FVKESK.

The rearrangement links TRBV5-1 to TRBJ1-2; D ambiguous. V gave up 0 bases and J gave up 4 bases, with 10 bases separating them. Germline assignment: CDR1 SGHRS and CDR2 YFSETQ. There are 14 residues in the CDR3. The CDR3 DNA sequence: TGCGCCAGCAGCTTGGCCGCCCCGGCCTATGGCTACACCTTC. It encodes CASSLAAPAYGYTF.

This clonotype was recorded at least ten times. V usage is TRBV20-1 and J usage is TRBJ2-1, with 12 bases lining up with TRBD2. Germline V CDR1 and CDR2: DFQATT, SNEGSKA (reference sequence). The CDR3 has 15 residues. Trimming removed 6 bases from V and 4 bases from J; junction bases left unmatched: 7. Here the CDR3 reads CSAPTSGGPYNEQFF. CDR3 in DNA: TGCAGTGCCCCAACTAGCGGGGGGCCTTACAATGAGCAGTTCTTC.

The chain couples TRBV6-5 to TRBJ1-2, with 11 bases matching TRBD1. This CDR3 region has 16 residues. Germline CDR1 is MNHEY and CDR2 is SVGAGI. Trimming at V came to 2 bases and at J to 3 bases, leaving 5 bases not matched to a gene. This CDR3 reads CASSYPGQGADYGYTF. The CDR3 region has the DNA TGTGCCAGCAGTTACCCCGGACAGGGGGCGGACTATGGCTACACCTTC.

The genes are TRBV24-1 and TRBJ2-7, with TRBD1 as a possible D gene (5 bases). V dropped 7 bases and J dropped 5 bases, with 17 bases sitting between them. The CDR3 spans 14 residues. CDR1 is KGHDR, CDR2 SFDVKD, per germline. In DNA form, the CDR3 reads TGTGCCACCAGCCCGCAGGGCGGTCGGAACGAGCAGTACTTC. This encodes CATSPQGGRNEQYF.

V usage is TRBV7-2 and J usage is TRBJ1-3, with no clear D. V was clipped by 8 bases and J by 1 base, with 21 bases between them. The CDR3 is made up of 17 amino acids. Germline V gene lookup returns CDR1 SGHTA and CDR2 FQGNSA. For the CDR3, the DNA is TGTGCCAGCCCCCCCCCCGGCGTCTCCTCGTCTGGAAACACCATATATTTT. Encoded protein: CASPPPGVSSSGNTIYF.

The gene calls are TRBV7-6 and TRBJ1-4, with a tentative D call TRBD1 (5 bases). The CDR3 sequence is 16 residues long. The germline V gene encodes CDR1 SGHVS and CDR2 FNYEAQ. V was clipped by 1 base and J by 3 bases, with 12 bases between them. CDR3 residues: CASSLGRGGSNEKLFF. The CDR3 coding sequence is TGTGCCAGCAGCTTAGGTCGGGGGGGATCTAATGAAAAACTGTTTTTT.

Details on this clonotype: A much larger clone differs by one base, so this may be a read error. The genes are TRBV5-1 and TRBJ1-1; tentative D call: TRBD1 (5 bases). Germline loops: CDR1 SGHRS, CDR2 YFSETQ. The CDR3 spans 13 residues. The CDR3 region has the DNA TGCGCCGGCAGCTTCGAGGGGAGAACTGAAGCTTTCTTT. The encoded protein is CAGSFEGRTEAFF.

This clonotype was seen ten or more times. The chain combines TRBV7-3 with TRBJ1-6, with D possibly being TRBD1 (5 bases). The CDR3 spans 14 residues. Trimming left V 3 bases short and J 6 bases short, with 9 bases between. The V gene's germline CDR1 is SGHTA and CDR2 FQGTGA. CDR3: CASSFNGANSPLHF. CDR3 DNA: TGTGCCAGCAGCTTCAACGGGGCTAATTCACCCCTCCACTTT.

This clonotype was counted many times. CDR3 coding DNA: TGTGCCAGCAGCTTAGAGGAAGGTAGCAATCAGCCCCAGCATTTT. This encodes CASSLEEGSNQPQHF. The chain has TRBV7-2 and TRBJ1-5, with D unclear. This CDR3 is 15 amino acids long. V gave up 1 base and J gave up 0 bases, with 7 bases separating them. The germline V gene encodes CDR1 SGHTA and CDR2 FQGNSA.

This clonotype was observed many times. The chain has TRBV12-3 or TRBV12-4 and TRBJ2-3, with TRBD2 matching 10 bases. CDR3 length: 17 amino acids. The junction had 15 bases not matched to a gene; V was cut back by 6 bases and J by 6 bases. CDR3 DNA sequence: TGTGCCAGCAGGCCCGGACTCGGCAGCGGGGGGGCGGATACGCAGTATTTT. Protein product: CASRPGLGSGGADTQYF.

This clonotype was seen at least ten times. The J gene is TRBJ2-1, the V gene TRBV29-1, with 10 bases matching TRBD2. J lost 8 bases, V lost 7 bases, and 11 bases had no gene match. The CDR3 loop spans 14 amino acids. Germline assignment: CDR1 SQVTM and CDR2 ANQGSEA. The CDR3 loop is CSGTLAGAVYEQFF. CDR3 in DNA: TGCAGCGGGACGCTAGCGGGGGCAGTATATGAGCAGTTCTTC.

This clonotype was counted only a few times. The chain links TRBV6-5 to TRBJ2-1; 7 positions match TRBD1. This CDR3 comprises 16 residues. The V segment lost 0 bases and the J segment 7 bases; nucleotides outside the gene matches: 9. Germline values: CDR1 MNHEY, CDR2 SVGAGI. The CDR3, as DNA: TGTGCCAGCAGTTACTCGCCAGGGGGTATGTTGAATGAGCAGTTCTTC. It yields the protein CASSYSPGGMLNEQFF.